This T cell receptor (beta chain) was identified in a study of cytomegalovirus exposure and HLA in healthy donors. Trimming removed 1 base at V and 4 bases at J, with 9 bases between. CDR1 is SGHTA, CDR2 FQGTGA, per germline. This CDR3 contains 14 residues. The primer mix had 60 Vbeta and 13 Jbeta primers. The assay was immunoSEQ multiplex PCR, and TCRdb's table has in-frame clones only and misses some. Here the sample spans roughly 60,000 clones, about 80% being singletons. V usage is TRBV7-3 and J usage is TRBJ2-3; perhaps TRBD1 as D (6 bases). Sequencing input: PBMCs. The origin of this receptor is a man aged 25 to 40 in good health and CMV-seronegative. CDR3 residues: CASSLSQGSDTQYF. The CDR3 DNA follows: TGTGCCAGCAGCTTAAGCCAGGGGTCAGATACGCAGTATTTT.